This paragraph reports one TCR beta chain. The data were obtained in a study of blood T cell repertoires in COVID-19. The V and J ends lost 3 bases and 4 bases respectively, with 19 bases between them. The CDR3 is 17 amino acids. Germline CDR1 is MNHNS and CDR2 is SASEGT. Per the original methods: Amplification with reference gene primers provided the estimates of nucleated cell counts. TCRdb keeps only in-frame clones here, not all; method: immunoSEQ multiplex PCR. That table supplies the V and J calls and clone size; D and trimming were determined from the DNA. The sample lists 35,000 or so clones; around nine tenths were seen once.

Sequencing input: peripheral blood. The TCR was taken from a man between 60 and 75 years old with active or convalescent COVID-19. This chain connects TRBV6-1 to TRBJ1-5; weak D call: TRBD1 (5 bases). The CDR3 DNA is TGTGCCAGCAGTGAGCCCTACAGGATCGAGGAGAATCAGCCCCAGCATTTT. Protein sequence: CASSEPYRIEENQPQHF.